This T cell receptor beta chain was retrieved from a study of blood T cells in healthy people across ages (dated by TCRdb to the mid-2010s). Regarding the study in general: Template switching captured roughly one uniquely barcoded TCR beta cDNA molecule per two T cells in model experiments. Using deep sequencing normalized with unique cDNA molecular identifiers, the study measured how TCR beta repertoire diversity changes with age. The donors were split into four age groups: young (average around 15 years), middle-aged (about 40), aged (roughly 68) and long-lived (approximately 80). To avoid experimental bias, donors of different ages were spread randomly across the sequencing lanes. Using the same blood draw, the study looked at two additional independent replicas of 1 million unique cDNA reads for two donors, one aged 18 to 30 and the other aged 80 or older. Beyond this particular receptor, the publication reports: Estimates of total diversity based on one million sequenced T cells were regarded as lower bounds and as underestimates. The percentage of naive T cells measured by flow cytometry correlated strongly with observed TCR beta diversity. The long-lived group showed more naive CD4+ T cells, fewer expanded clones and increased TCR diversity than the aged group, suggesting age selection. Because the CMV infection status of the donors was unknown, age-related changes in expanded clonotypes may potentially have been confounded. As age increased, observed TCR beta diversity per million T cells dropped in a roughly linear way, and a significant reduction was already evident by age 40. Since profiling was done on bulk unsorted PBMCs, naive and antigen-experienced compartments could not be conclusively compared.

Systemically healthy Caucasian individuals from Russia, about 38 in total and aged roughly 6 to 100 years, were included as donors. Ten milliliters of peripheral blood were drawn from each donor into EDTA-treated Vacutainer tubes. Ficoll-Paque density-gradient centrifugation was used to isolate PBMCs, with at least 6 million obtained per sample. Trizol reagent was used to extract total RNA from the PBMCs, yielding at least 6 micrograms per sample. For every donor, an aliquot of PBMCs went through flow cytometry to measure the percentages of naive CD45RAhigh/CD27high T cells. The method behind the library was 5' RACE. TCRdb shows the sequencer as Illumina HiSeq 2500. A second PCR of about 6 to 11 cycles was performed with a sample-barcoded 5' primer and a J-beta primer mix. Each TCR beta cDNA molecule received a unique molecular identifier from a template-switch 5' adaptor carrying 12 random nucleotides. Each sample yielded at least 2.5 million CDR3-containing paired-end reads. All of the RNA was converted into first-strand cDNA using the Mint cDNA synthesis kit, with a TRBC-specific oligonucleotide serving as the primer. After uracil-DNA glycosylase treatment, a first 18-cycle PCR used universal primers M1SS and BC2_uni_R on all cDNA. On the study's bioinformatics: For normalization, 1 million high-quality reads, each with a distinct molecular identifier, were randomly selected from each sample. Reads sharing molecular identifiers were discarded rather than binned into consensus sequences. MiTCR, set to a Q25 quality threshold and the strictest error-elimination algorithm, was used for CDR3 identification, clonotype clustering and error correction. A nonparametric unseen species model with Euler transformation was used to estimate lower-bound total TCR beta diversity. In TCRdb, the public reads were trimmed at Q25 with fastp and aligned with MiXCR, with productive beta chains retained. Identical CDR3 proteins give one entry, which carries the most common genes and DNA. What appears here as the V and J calls and clone size reflects TCRdb's work, not the paper's. The sample data list around 710,000 distinct CDR3 sequences, and about 42% of these were observed just once. The ten top clones hold 20% of the sample.

This clonotype has a handful of counts. The antigen it recognizes is unknown. An end of the junction does not agree with germline; a read error may underlie this. CDR1 and CDR2, looked up from the germline V gene (reference sequence), are DFQATT and SNEGSKA. Including cysteine and phenylalanine, the CDR3 has 14 amino acids. Only CDR3 DNA remains: 42 bases, in frame from the first base. This receptor chain uses TRBV20-1 and TRBJ2-4, with 8 bases matching TRBD1. The TCR originated in a woman aged 60-75 years in good health. Sample: blood. CDR3 loop: CSARDLQGAEEQYF. In nucleotides, the sequence is TGTAGTGCTAGAGATCTTCAGGGGGCGGAGGAGCAGTACTTC.